This T cell receptor beta chain was found in a study of cytomegalovirus exposure and HLA in healthy donors. For the study at large: Some 180 million T cells yielded fewer than 120 million unique TCR beta sequences in earlier analysis. From HLA-typed donors, an early data release held tens of millions of unique TCRs.

The PCR ran on 60 Vbeta and 13 Jbeta primers. Clones were read by immunoSEQ multiplex PCR, and TCRdb kept only the in-frame ones, dropping some. This table has about 85,000 clones, roughly 80% appearing once. Regarding this clone: Its target is unknown.

Study conclusions and caveats: For cytomegalovirus status, the classifier reportedly gave diagnoses with high specificity and sensitivity. What a later analysis showed was that several of the most significant clusters appeared linked to common viral pathogens.

The germline CDR1 and CDR2 sequences are SGDLS and YYNGEE. V was pared by 1 base and J by 1 base, with 10 bases between. This CDR3 contains 15 residues. The sequenced material came from PBMCs. This sequence was found in a woman aged 45-65 years in good health and CMV-seropositive. The chain is built from TRBV9 and TRBJ2-3, with a weak D call TRBD2 (6 bases). The CDR3 DNA follows: TGTGCCAGCAGCGTACAGGGCGGGGGCACAGATACGCAGTATTTT. The encoded protein is CASSVQGGGTDTQYF.